What follows describes a single T cell receptor beta chain. Its target is not known. This sample is part of a study of blood T cells in healthy people across ages. For the second PCR, which ran for about 7 to 11 cycles, a sample-barcoded 5' primer and a J-beta primer mix were used. No fewer than 2.5 million CDR3-containing paired-end reads came from each sample. Using its own MiXCR run on the 5' RACE reads, TCRdb lists one record per CDR3 protein. This table has approximately 1,000,000 distinct CDR3 sequences, around 45% appearing once. Study conclusions and caveats: Among T cells, TCR beta diversity per million cells dropped roughly linearly as age rose. Comparison with aged donors showed that long-lived donors had more naive CD4+ cells and higher diversity. Considered underestimates were the diversity estimates obtained from one million T cells.

The germline V gene encodes CDR1 WNHNN and CDR2 SYGVQD (reference sequence). This CDR3 has 14 amino acids. V lost 9 bases and J lost 4, with 16 bases in between. The V and J genes are TRBV10-1 and TRBJ1-5; D unclear. This receptor was taken from a woman aged 60-75 years in good health. Sequenced input: blood. The CDR3 is CASCSEVINQPQHF. Written as DNA, the CDR3 is TGCGCCAGTTGCAGTGAGGTAATAAATCAGCCCCAGCATTTT.